This T cell receptor (beta chain) was sequenced for a study of blood T cell repertoires in COVID-19. In the original workflow: Estimation of nucleated cell counts relied on the amplification of reference gene primers. Using immunoSEQ multiplex PCR, the repertoire was profiled, and TCRdb retains in-frame clones only, with some absent. That table supplies the V and J calls and clone size; D and trimming were determined from the DNA. The data contain some 150,000 clones, approximately 80% of them singletons. The CDR3 has 13 amino acids. Germline CDR1 and CDR2: SQVTM and ANQGSEA. Between the trimmed V and J ends, which lost 6 bases and 4 bases, there was a span of 15 bases.

The TCR sequence derives from a human donor with acute or convalescent COVID-19. The donor label of this sample is uncertain. Specimen: peripheral blood. V is TRBV29-1 and J is TRBJ1-2; D is possibly TRBD1 (6 bases). The CDR3 DNA sequence: TGCAGCGTGTTACAGGGAAGTAGCTATGGCTACACCTTC. It codes for CSVLQGSSYGYTF.